This entry lists 13 T cell receptor beta chains sequenced from one sample in a study of cytomegalovirus exposure and HLA in healthy donors (dated 2017 in TCRdb). The method was the immunoSEQ multiplex PCR assay. Not all clones reach the TCRdb copy of this immuneACCESS table, which keeps in-frame sequences only. Checked studies attribute under half of the gap to unresolved V genes and leave the rest unexplained. In this sample the table shows about 54,000 clones, approximately 89% of which occur a single time. The ten largest clones capture more than 8% of the sample. Source material: PBMCs. All receptors come from a woman aged 18-29 years in good health and CMV-seropositive.

The rearrangement joins TRBV7-6 to TRBJ2-5, with TRBD1 matching 8 bases. Germline CDR1 reads SGHVS; CDR2 reads FNYEAQ. J was trimmed by 5 bases and V by 3 bases; bases with no gene match: 11. CDR3 size: 16 residues. The CDR3 sequence: CASSFARTGSGETQYF. The CDR3 DNA is TGTGCCAGCAGCTTTGCCAGGACAGGGTCGGGGGAGACCCAGTACTTC.

The rearrangement joins TRBV28 to TRBJ1-5; no definite D call. Per the germline V gene, CDR1 is MDHEN and CDR2 is SYDVKM. The CDR3 sequence is 16 residues long. Trimming shortened V by 1 base and J by 3 bases, and 13 bases separated the two germline ends. The CDR3 DNA reads TGTGCCAGCAGTTTATTTTCGTTGATAGCCAATCAGCCCCAGCATTTT. Translating it yields CASSLFSLIANQPQHF.

The V call is TRBV9, the J call TRBJ1-1, with 9 positions matching TRBD1. Unmatched junction bases numbered 8, after V lost 6 bases and J lost 2 bases. Looked up from germline, CDR1 is SGDLS and CDR2 is YYNGEE. This CDR3 has 15 amino acids. DNA of the CDR3: TGTGCCAGCAAGAGGACAGGGGACGTTAACACTGAAGCTTTCTTT. Its protein product is CASKRTGDVNTEAFF.

This chain connects TRBV6-4 to TRBJ2-1, with 7 positions matching TRBD2. The CDR3 is 14 residues long. Unmatched junction bases numbered 7, after V lost 2 bases and J lost 9 bases. Germline CDR1 and CDR2: MRHNA and SNTAGT. Written as DNA, the CDR3 is TGTGCCAGCAGTGACACACTGCGGGGGACTGAGCAGTTCTTC. Amino acids: CASSDTLRGTEQFF.

The V call is TRBV4-2, the J call TRBJ1-3; possibly TRBD1 for D (5 bases). Germline CDR1 LGHNA, CDR2 YNFKEQ. The CDR3 contains 16 residues. V lost 0 bases and J lost 3, with 12 bases in between. The DNA of the CDR3 is TGTGCCAGCAGCCAAGATACTCGACAGATTGGAAACACCATATATTTT. Amino acids: CASSQDTRQIGNTIYF.

This clone appeared a single time. This chain uses TRBV6-1 with TRBJ1-4; D gene ambiguous. This CDR3 comprises 14 residues. The germline CDR1 and CDR2 sequences are MNHNS and SASEGT. V lost 7 bases and J lost 4, with 13 bases in between. The CDR3 loop reads CASTPLAGNEKLFF. The CDR3 DNA follows: TGTGCCAGCACTCCCCTAGCCGGTAATGAAAAACTGTTTTTT.

The chain has TRBV27 and TRBJ1-5, with 7 bases identical to TRBD1. V was pared by 7 bases and J by 1 base, with 7 bases of the junction left unmatched. The CDR3 sequence is 15 residues long. Germline V gene sequence: CDR1 MNHEY, CDR2 SMNVEV (reference sequence). CDR3 residues: CASTRGQASNQPQHF. The CDR3 DNA follows: TGTGCCAGCACCAGAGGACAGGCAAGCAATCAGCCCCAGCATTTT.

The chain recombines TRBV29-1 with TRBJ1-4; a weak D match, TRBD1 (6 bases). The CDR3 sequence is 13 residues long. The V and J ends lost 3 bases and 6 bases respectively, with 11 bases between them. Germline assignment: CDR1 SQVTM and CDR2 ANQGSEA. The CDR3 region is CSVDAGADEKLFF. CDR3 coding DNA: TGCAGCGTTGATGCGGGGGCTGATGAAAAACTGTTTTTT.

The rearrangement uses TRBV6-1 and TRBJ1-3, with 8 bases identical to TRBD1. V was clipped by 7 bases and J by 4 bases; unmatched bases: 6. The CDR3 totals 14 residues. Germline V lookup: CDR1 MNHNS, CDR2 SASEGT. The CDR3 reads CASTTGTGGNTIYF. The CDR3 region has the DNA TGTGCCAGCACTACCGGGACAGGAGGAAACACCATATATTTT.

The chain joins TRBV4-2 to TRBJ2-1; 10 bases align to TRBD2. The length of the CDR3 is 17 residues. Per germline, CDR1 LGHNA and CDR2 YNFKEQ. The junction had 6 bases not matched to a gene; V was cut back by 4 bases and J by 0 bases. The CDR3 here is CASSPLAGGSSYNEQFF. In DNA form, the CDR3 reads TGTGCCAGCAGCCCCTTAGCGGGGGGCAGCTCCTACAATGAGCAGTTCTTC.

This clone was seen only once. This chain joins TRBV4-3 and TRBJ1-2, with 10 bases aligning to TRBD1. V gave up 3 bases and J gave up 4 bases; unmatched junction bases: 8. The germline gives CDR1 LGHNA, CDR2 YSLEER. The CDR3 runs 16 residues. The CDR3 here is CASSHSGTGESYGYTF. The CDR3 DNA reads as TGCGCCAGCAGCCATTCCGGGACAGGGGAATCCTATGGCTACACCTTC.

This chain joins TRBV9 and TRBJ1-2; 7 nucleotides align to TRBD1. The CDR3 contains 13 residues. The germline V gene encodes CDR1 SGDLS and CDR2 YYNGEE. V lost 3 bases and J lost 4; bases outside the gene matches: 3. This chain's CDR3 is CASSEGQFYGYTF. CDR3 in DNA: TGTGCCAGCAGCGAGGGACAGTTCTATGGCTACACCTTC.

V usage is TRBV9 and J usage is TRBJ2-7; D unclear. The CDR3 covers 14 residues. V lost 10 bases and J lost 0, with 17 bases in between. Looked up from germline, CDR1 is SGDLS and CDR2 is YYNGEE. In DNA, the CDR3 is TGTGCCTCTACAGTAGGTTCCGGCTCCTACGAGCAGTACTTC. This codes for CASTVGSGSYEQYF.